Sequencing of this T cell receptor beta chain was carried out in a study of blood T cell repertoires in COVID-19. About the research overall: Acute and convalescent COVID-19 specimens originated in the United States, Italy and Spain. PBMCs, B-cell-depleted T cells, or T cells provided the cDNA or gDNA that made up the material.

Original processing methods: How many nucleated cells were present was estimated from reference gene primer amplification. This table comes from immunoSEQ multiplex PCR, and its TCRdb copy is limited to in-frame clones, with some not included. That table is the source of V, J and clone size, and D and trimming were worked out from the DNA. Of 140,000 to 150,000 clones listed, 75% to 90% are singletons. Trimming took off 0 bases at V and 4 bases at J, with 4 bases between the two ends. Germline loops: CDR1 MGHRA, CDR2 YSYEKL. This CDR3 contains 13 residues. Sequencing was performed on peripheral blood. J is TRBJ1-5 and V is TRBV4-1, with unresolved D. The TCR was taken from a man aged 60 to 69 with active or convalescent COVID-19. The CDR3 region is CASSQDRNQPQHF. CDR3 bases: TGCGCCAGCAGCCAAGACCGGAATCAGCCCCAGCATTTT.